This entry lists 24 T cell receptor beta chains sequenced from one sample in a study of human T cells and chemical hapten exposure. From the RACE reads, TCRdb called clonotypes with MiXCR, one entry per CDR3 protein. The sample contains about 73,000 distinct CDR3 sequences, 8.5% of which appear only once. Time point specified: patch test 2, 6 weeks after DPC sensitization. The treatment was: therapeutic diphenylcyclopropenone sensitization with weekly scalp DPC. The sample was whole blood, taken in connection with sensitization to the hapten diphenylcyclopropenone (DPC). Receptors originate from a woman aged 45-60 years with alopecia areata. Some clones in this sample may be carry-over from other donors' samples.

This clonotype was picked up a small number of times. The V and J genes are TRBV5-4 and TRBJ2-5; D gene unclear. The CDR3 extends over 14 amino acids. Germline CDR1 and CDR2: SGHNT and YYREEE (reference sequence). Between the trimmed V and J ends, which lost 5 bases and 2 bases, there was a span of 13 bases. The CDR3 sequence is CASREEYTQETQYF. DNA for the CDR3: TGTGCCAGCAGGGAAGAATACACACAAGAGACCCAGTACTTC. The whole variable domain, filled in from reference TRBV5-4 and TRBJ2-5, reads ETGVTQSPTHLIKTRGQQVTLRCSSQSGHNTVSWYQQALGQGPQFIFQYYREEENGRGNFPPRFSGLQFPNYSSELNVNALELDDSALYLCASREEYTQETQYFGPGTRLLVL.

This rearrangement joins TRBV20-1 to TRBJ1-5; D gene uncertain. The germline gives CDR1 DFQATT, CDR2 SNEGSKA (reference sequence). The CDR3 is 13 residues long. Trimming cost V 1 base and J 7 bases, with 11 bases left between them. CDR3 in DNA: TGCAGTGCTAGAGTGTCGGGAGGCCAGCCCCAGCATTTT. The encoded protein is CSARVSGGQPQHF.

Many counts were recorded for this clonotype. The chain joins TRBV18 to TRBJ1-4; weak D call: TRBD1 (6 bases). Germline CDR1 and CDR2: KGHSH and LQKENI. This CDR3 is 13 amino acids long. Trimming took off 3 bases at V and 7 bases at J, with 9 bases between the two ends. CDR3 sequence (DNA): TGTGCCAGCTCACCGCCAGGGGCTGAAAAACTGTTTTTT. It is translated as CASSPPGAEKLFF.

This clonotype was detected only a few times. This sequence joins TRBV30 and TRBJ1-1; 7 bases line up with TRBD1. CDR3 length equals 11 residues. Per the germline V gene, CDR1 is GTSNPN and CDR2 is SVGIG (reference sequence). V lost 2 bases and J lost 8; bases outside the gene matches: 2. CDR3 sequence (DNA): TGTGCCTGGAGTACGACAGGGGAAGCTTTCTTT. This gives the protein CAWSTTGEAFF.

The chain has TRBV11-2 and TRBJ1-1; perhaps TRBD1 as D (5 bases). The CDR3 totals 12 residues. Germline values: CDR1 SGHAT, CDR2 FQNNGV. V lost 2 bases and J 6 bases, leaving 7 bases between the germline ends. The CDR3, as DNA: TGTGCCAGCAGCTTAAGGGGACCTGAAGCTTTCTTT. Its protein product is CASSLRGPEAFF.

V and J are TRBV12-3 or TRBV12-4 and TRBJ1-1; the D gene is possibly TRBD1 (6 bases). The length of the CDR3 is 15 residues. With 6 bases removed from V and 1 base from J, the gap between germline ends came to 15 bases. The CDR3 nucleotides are TGTGCCAGCAGCAAGGGGGGGGGGGCGAACACTGAAGCTTTCTTT. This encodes CASSKGGGANTEAFF.

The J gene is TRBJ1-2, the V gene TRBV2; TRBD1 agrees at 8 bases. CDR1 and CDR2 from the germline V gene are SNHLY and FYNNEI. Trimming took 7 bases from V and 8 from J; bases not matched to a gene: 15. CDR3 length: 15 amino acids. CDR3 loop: CASTDGQGRANGYTF. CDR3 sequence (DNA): TGTGCCAGCACTGACGGACAGGGTCGAGCCAACGGCTACACCTTC.

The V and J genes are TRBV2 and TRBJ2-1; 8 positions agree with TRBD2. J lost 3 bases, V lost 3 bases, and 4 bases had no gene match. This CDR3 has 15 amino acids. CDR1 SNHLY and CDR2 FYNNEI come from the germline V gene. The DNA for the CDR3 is TGTGCCAGCAGTGACTTAGCGGGGAGCTACAATGAGCAGTTCTTC. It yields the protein CASSDLAGSYNEQFF. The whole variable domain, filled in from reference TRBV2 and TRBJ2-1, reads EPEVTQTPSHQVTQMGQEVILRCVPISNHLYFYWYRQILGQKVEFLVSFYNNEISEKSEIFDDQFSVERPDGSNFTLKIRSTKLEDSAMYFCASSDLAGSYNEQFFGPGTRLTVL.

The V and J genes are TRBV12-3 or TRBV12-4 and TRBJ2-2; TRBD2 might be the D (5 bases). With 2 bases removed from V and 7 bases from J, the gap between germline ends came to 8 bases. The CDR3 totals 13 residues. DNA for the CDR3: TGTGCCAGCAGTTTAAAGAGGGTCGGGGAGCTGTTTTTT. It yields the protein CASSLKRVGELFF.

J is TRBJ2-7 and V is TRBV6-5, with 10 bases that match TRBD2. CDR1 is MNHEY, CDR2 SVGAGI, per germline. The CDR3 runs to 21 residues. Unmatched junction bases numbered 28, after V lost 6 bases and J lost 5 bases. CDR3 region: CASRSPSPGGLAGALRDEQYF. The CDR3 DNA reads TGTGCCAGCAGGTCTCCCTCACCGGGGGGGCTAGCGGGGGCCCTGAGGGACGAGCAGTACTTC.

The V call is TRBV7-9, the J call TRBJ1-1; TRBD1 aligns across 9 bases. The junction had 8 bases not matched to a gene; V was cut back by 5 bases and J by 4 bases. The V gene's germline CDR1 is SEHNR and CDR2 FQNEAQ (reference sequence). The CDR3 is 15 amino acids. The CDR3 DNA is TGTGCCAGCAGCCCCGGGACAGGGCTGAGCACTGAAGCTTTCTTT. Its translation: CASSPGTGLSTEAFF.

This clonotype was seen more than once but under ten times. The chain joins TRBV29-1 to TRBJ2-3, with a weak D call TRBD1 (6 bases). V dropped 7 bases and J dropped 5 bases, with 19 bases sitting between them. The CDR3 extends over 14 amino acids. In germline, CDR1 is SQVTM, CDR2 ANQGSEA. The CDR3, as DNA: TGCAGCGCCCAGGGGAGAGGAGAAGTAGATACGCAGTATTTT. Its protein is CSAQGRGEVDTQYF.

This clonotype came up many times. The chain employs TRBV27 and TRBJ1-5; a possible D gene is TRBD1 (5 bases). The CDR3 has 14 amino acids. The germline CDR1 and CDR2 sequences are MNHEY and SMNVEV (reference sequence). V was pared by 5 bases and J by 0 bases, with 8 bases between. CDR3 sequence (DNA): TGTGCCAGCAGTGAGGGGAATAGCAATCAGCCCCAGCATTTT. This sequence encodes CASSEGNSNQPQHF.

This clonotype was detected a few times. In nucleotides, the CDR3 is TGCAGTGCTAGAGAGGTCCGTGATACGCAGTATTTT. Translation: CSAREVRDTQYF. V is TRBV20-1 and J is TRBJ2-3; D unclear. V lost 0 bases, J lost 6 bases, and 7 bases lay in between. This CDR3 has 12 amino acids. Germline loops: CDR1 DFQATT, CDR2 SNEGSKA (reference sequence).

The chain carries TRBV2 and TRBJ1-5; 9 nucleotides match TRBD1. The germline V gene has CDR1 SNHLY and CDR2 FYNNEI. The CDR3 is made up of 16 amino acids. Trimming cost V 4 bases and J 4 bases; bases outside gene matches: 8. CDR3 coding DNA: TGTGCCAGCAGTGCCGGTAGCGGGACAGGGAATCAGCCCCAGCATTTT. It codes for CASSAGSGTGNQPQHF.

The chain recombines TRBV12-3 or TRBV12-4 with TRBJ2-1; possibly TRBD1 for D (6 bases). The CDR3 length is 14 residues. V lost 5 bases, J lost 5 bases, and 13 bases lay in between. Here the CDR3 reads CASSIIRGDNEQFF. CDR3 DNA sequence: TGTGCCAGCAGTATAATCAGGGGCGACAATGAGCAGTTCTTC.

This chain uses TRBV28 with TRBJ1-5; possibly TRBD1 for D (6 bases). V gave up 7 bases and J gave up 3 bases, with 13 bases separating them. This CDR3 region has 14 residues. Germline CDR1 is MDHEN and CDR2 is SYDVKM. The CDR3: CASIRGQINQPQHF. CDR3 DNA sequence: TGTGCCAGCATTCGGGGGCAGATCAATCAGCCCCAGCATTTT.

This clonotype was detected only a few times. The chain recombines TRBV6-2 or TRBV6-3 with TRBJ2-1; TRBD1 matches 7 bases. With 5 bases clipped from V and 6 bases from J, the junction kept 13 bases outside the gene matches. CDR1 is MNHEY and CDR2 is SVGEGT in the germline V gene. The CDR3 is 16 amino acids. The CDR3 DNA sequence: TGTGCCAGCAGTCTAACATCCAGGGGGTCCAGCAATGAGCAGTTCTTC. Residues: CASSLTSRGSSNEQFF.

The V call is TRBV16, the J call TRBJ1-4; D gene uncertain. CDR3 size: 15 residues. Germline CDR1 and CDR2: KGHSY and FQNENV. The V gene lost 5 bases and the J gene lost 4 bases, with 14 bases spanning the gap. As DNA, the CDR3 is TGTGCCAGCAGCTACCAGAGCATTGATAATGAAAAACTGTTTTTT. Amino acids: CASSYQSIDNEKLFF.

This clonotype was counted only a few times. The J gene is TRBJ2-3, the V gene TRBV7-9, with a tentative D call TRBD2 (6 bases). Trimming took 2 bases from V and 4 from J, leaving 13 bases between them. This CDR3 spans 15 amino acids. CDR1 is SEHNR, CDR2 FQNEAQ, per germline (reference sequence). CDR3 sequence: CASSLIPGVSDTQYF. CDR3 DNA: TGTGCCAGCAGCTTAATTCCGGGGGTGTCAGATACGCAGTATTTT.

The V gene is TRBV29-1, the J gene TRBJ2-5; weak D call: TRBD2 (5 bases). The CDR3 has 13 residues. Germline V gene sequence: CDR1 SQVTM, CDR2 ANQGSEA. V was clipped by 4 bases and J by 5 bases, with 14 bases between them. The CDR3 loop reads CSVGAGVGETQYF. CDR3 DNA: TGCAGCGTTGGGGCCGGGGTTGGGGAGACCCAGTACTTC. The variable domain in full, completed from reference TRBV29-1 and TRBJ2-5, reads SAVISQKPSRDICQRGTSLTIQCQVDSQVTMMFWYRQQPGQSLTLIATANQGSEATYESGFVIDKFPISRPNLTFSTLTVSNMSPEDSSIYLCSVGAGVGETQYFGPGTRLLVL.

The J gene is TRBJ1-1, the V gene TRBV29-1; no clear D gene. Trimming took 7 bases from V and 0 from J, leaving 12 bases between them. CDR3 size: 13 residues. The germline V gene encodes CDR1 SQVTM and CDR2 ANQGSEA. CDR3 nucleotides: TGCAGCGCCAGTATTAACATGAACACTGAAGCTTTCTTT. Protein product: CSASINMNTEAFF.

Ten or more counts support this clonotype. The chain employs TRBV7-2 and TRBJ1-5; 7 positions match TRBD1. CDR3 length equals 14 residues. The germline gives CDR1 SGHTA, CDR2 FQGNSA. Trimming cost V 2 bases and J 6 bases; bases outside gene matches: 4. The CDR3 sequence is CASSLSGGGQPQHF. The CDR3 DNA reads TGTGCCAGCAGCTTATCAGGGGGAGGTCAGCCCCAGCATTTT.

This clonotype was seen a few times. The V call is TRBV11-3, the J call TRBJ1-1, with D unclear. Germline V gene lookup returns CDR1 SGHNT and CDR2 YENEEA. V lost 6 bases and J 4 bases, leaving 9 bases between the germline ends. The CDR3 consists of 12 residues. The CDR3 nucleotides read TGTGCCAGCAGTTCCCAAGGCACTGAAGCTTTCTTT. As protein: CASSSQGTEAFF.